This T cell receptor (beta chain) was observed in a study of persistence of HIV-infected CD4 T cells. This was the immunoSEQ version 4 assay in survey mode. Sequenced by immunoSEQ multiplex PCR; TCRdb stores in-frame clones only, minus some. The data show over 30,000 clones, 80% to 85% seen once. The length of the CDR3 is 18 residues. The stimulus was an HIV-1 Gag 15-mer peptide pool, roughly 1 ug/peptide/mL. CD40L-negative CD69-negative CD45RO-high memory CD4+ T cells were sorted as populations depleted of antigen-responding cells. In its sample, this clone is medium-sized. Its matching antigen is unknown.

This chain connects TRBV12-2 to TRBJ1-6; TRBD1, the D gene given by the table, was not confirmed from the DNA. TRBV12-2 is a documented pseudogene. The material sequenced was cultured CD4+ T cells from PBMCs, taken from a patient who received antiretroviral therapy. This clonotype originated in an adult with HIV. The donor label of this sample is uncertain. In nucleotides, the CDR3 is TGTGCAAGTCACAACCCCGGACAAAAAAGCTCCTATAATTCACCCCTCCACTTT. Translating gives CASHNPGQKSSYNSPLHF.